The 7 T cell receptor beta chains presented below share a single source sample, sequenced in a study of cytomegalovirus exposure and HLA in healthy donors. Researchers ran the PCR with 60 Vbeta and 13 Jbeta primers. Profiled with immunoSEQ multiplex PCR; TCRdb holds only in-frame clones, not every one. The table lists some 150,000 clones, 75% to 80% of them singletons. Sequenced sample: PBMCs. The receptors originated from a man younger than 30 in good health and CMV-seronegative.

The chain uses TRBV19 and TRBJ2-7; D is undetermined. Trimming stripped 1 base from V and 0 bases from J, with 7 bases between. Per the germline V gene, CDR1 is LNHDA and CDR2 is SQIVND (reference sequence). CDR3 length equals 14 residues. The CDR3 DNA follows: TGTGCCAGTAGTATAGTGGGCAACTCCTACGAGCAGTACTTC. It yields the protein CASSIVGNSYEQYF.

This chain connects TRBV20-1 to TRBJ2-5, with D maybe TRBD2 (6 bases). The CDR3 is 11 amino acids. Trimming took off 3 bases at V and 7 bases at J, with 9 bases between the two ends. The germline gives CDR1 DFQATT, CDR2 SNEGSKA (reference sequence). CDR3 DNA: TGCAGTGCTAGCAGGCGGGGGACCCAGTACTTC. Translated, it gives CSASRRGTQYF.

J is TRBJ1-2 and V is TRBV9; maybe TRBD1 (5 bases). The CDR3 spans 15 residues. Trimming took off 3 bases at V and 4 bases at J, with 16 bases between the two ends. Germline V gene data show CDR1 as SGDLS and CDR2 as YYNGEE. Here the CDR3 DNA reads TGTGCCAGCAGCGCCCAGGGTCTGGGCTCCTATGGCTACACCTTC. This gives the protein CASSAQGLGSYGYTF.

This chain uses TRBV11-3 with TRBJ2-5; 8 bases match TRBD1. Germline V gives CDR1 SGHNT, CDR2 YENEEA. CDR3 length: 15 residues. V trimming: 4 bases; J trimming: 5 bases; junction bases outside the gene matches: 9. The CDR3 reads CASSSRKTGEETQYF. CDR3 in DNA: TGTGCCAGCAGCTCAAGGAAGACAGGGGAGGAGACCCAGTACTTC.

V and J are TRBV5-1 and TRBJ2-7; D possibly corresponds to TRBD2 (5 bases). The CDR3 runs 13 residues. In germline, CDR1 is SGHRS, CDR2 YFSETQ. Trimming stripped 0 bases from V and 3 bases from J, with 7 bases between. CDR3 in DNA: TGCGCCAGCAGCTTGGGCGGGCTCTACGAGCAGTACTTC. Protein product: CASSLGGLYEQYF.

The chain combines TRBV9 with TRBJ2-7, with a possible D match to TRBD1 (5 bases). The CDR3 has 15 residues. The V gene lost 0 bases and the J gene lost 2 bases, with 12 bases spanning the gap. The germline CDR1 and CDR2 sequences are SGDLS and YYNGEE. DNA of the CDR3: TGTGCCAGCAGCGTAGGTCCACAGGCCCCCTACGAGCAGTACTTC. Residues: CASSVGPQAPYEQYF.

V gene TRBV9 combines with J gene TRBJ1-2; D is possibly TRBD1 (5 bases). This CDR3 comprises 12 residues. The V end was cut by 2 bases, the J end by 5 bases, with 7 bases between. Per germline, CDR1 SGDLS and CDR2 YYNGEE. The CDR3 sequence: CASSVGRYGYTF. The CDR3 nucleotides read TGTGCCAGCAGCGTGGGGCGGTATGGCTACACCTTC. Filled out from reference TRBV9 and TRBJ1-2, the complete variable domain reads DSGVTQTPKHLITATGQRVTLRCSPRSGDLSVYWYQQSLDQGLQFLIQYYNGEERAKGNILERFSAQQFPDLHSELNLSSLELGDSALYFCASSVGRYGYTFGSGTRLTVV.